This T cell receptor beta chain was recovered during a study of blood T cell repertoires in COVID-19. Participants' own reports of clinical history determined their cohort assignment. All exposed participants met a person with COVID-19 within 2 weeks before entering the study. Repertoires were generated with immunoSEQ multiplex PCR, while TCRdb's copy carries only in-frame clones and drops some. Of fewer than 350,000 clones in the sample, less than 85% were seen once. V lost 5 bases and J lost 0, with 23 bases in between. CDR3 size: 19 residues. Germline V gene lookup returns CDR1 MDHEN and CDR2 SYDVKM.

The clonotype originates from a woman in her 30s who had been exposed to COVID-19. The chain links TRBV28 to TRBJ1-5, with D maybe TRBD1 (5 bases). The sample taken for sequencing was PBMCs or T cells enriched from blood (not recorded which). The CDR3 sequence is CASSLYRTKNTYSNQPQHF. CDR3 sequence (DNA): TGTGCCAGCAGTCTTTACAGGACCAAGAACACTTATAGCAATCAGCCCCAGCATTTT.